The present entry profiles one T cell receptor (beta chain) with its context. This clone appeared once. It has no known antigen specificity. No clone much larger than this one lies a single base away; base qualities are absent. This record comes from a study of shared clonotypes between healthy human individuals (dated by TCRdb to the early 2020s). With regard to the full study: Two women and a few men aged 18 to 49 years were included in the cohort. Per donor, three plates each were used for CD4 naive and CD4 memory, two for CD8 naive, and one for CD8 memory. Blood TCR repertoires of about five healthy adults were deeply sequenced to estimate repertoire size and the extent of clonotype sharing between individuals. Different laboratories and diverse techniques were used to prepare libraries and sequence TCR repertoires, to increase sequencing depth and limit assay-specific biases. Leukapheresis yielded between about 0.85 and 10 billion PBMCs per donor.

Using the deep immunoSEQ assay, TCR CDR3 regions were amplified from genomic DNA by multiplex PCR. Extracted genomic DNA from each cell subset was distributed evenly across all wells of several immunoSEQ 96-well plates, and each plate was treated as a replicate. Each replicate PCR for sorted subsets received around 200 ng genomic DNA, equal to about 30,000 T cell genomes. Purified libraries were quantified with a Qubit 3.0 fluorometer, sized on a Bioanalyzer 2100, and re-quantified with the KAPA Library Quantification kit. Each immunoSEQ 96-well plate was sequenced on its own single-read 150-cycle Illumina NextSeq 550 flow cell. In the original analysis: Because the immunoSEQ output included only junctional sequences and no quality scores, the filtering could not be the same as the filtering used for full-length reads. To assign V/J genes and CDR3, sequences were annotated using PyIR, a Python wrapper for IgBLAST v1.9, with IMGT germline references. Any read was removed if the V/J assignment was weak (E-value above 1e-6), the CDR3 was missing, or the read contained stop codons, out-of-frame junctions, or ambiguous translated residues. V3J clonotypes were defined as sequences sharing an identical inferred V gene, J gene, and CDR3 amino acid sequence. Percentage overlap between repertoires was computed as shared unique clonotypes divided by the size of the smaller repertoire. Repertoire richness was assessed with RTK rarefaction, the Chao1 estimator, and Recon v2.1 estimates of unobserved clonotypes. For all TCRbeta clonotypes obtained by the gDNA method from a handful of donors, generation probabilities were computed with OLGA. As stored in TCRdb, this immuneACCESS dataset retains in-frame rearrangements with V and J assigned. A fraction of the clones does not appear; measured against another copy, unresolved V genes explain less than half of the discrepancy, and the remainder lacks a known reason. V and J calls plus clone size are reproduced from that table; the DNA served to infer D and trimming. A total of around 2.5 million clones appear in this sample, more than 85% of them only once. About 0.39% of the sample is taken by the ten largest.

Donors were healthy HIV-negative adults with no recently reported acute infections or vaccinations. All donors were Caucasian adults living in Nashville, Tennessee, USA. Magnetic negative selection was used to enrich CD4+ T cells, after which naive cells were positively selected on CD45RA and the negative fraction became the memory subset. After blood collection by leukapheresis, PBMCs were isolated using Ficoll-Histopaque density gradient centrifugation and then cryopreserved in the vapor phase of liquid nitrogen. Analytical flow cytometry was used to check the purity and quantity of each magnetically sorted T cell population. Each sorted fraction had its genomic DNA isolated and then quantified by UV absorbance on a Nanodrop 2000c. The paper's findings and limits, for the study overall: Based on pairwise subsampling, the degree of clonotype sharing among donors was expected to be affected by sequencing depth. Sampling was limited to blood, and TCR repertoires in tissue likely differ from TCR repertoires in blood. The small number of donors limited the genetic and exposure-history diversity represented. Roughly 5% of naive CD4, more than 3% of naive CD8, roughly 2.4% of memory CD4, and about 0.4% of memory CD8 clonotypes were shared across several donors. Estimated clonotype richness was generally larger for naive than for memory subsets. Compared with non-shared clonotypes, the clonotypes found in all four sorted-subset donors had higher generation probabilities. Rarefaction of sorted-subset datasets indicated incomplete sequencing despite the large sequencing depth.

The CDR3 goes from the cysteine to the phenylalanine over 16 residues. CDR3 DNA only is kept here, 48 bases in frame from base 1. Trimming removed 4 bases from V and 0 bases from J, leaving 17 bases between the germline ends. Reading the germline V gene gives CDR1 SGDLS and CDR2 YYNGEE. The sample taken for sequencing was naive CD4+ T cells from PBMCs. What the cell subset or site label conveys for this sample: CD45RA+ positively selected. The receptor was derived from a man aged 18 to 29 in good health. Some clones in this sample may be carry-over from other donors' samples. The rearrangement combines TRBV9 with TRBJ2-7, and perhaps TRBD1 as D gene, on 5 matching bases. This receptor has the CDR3 CASSPGLGQSSYEQYF. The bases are TGTGCCAGCAGCCCAGGATTGGGGCAAAGCTCCTACGAGCAGTACTTC.